Listed below are T cell receptor beta chains from one sample, sequenced in a study of OX40 agonist ivuxolimab in advanced cancers. The protocol was immunoSEQ multiplex PCR, while the TCRdb copy is restricted to in-frame clones and leaves out a portion. In the table there are about 41,000 clones, roughly 86% of which are singletons. The sequences come from CD4+ or CD8+ T cells sorted from blood, collected in a trial of the OX40 agonist ivuxolimab. The source of these receptors is an adult with an advanced solid tumor such as melanoma, head and neck, liver or kidney cancer. The conserved cysteine and the conserved F or W are not part of the CDR3 here. Size is stated for part of the rows, as once, few or many counts, or as a class when the clone is expanded.

j_call	clone_size	v_call	cdr3_aa
TRBJ2-1	NA	TRBV20-1	SARDRLEQF
TRBJ1-1	medium-sized	TRBV4-2	ASSQDLGAEAF
TRBJ1-2	NA	TRBV5-1	ASSLTGVGGYGYT
TRBJ2-7	NA	TRBV18	ASSPIPGQYEQY
TRBJ1-1	NA	TRBV29-1	SVGTWSNTEAF
TRBJ2-7	NA	TRBV6-6	ASSYSGVGSYEQY
TRBJ2-5	NA	TRBV5-6	ASSLGFGNQETQY
TRBJ1-4	NA	TRBV7-9	ASSFRGVFTNEKLF
TRBJ1-1	NA	TRBV6-5	ASSHDRGKAF
TRBJ2-1	few	TRBV21-1	ASSNLRDIPYNEQF
TRBJ2-7	NA	TRBV11-3	ASSLVGGYNSYEQY
TRBJ2-5	NA	TRBV27	ASNRQGGQETQY
TRBJ2-7	NA	TRBV6-5	ASSTGLMGHYEQY
TRBJ1-5	NA	TRBV18	ASSLSNQPQH
TRBJ1-1	NA	TRBV2	ASSRTASNTEAF
TRBJ2-1	NA	TRBV5-1	ASSLLASASNEQF
TRBJ1-2	NA	TRBV9	ASSGGQGDGYT
TRBJ2-1	NA	TRBV6-1	ASSRQVEQF
TRBJ2-5	NA	TRBV11-2	ASSYGGRETQY
TRBJ2-7	once	TRBV7-6	ASSQTPGTGAWEQY
TRBJ1-2	NA	TRBV10-2	ASSRGQLKNYGYT
TRBJ1-1	NA	TRBV10-3	AISRSWEEKYTEAF
TRBJ2-3	NA	TRBV6-6	ASSYSSSGTDTQY
TRBJ1-4	NA	TRBV6-1	ASSQGEKLF
TRBJ2-7	NA	TRBV28	ASRLAAPYEQY
TRBJ1-4	NA	TRBV5-1	ASSYGGAATNEKLF
TRBJ1-2	NA	TRBV5-1	ASSLADRGRGGYT
TRBJ2-1	NA	TRBV6-5	ASSYSGDRWDDEQF
TRBJ1-1	NA	TRBV6-6	ASLRGDVTEAF
TRBJ2-7	NA	TRBV6-5	ASSQTYEQY
TRBJ2-2	NA	TRBV10-3	AISERVGTGELF
TRBJ1-1	NA	TRBV7-9	ASSLRDRDVHTEAF